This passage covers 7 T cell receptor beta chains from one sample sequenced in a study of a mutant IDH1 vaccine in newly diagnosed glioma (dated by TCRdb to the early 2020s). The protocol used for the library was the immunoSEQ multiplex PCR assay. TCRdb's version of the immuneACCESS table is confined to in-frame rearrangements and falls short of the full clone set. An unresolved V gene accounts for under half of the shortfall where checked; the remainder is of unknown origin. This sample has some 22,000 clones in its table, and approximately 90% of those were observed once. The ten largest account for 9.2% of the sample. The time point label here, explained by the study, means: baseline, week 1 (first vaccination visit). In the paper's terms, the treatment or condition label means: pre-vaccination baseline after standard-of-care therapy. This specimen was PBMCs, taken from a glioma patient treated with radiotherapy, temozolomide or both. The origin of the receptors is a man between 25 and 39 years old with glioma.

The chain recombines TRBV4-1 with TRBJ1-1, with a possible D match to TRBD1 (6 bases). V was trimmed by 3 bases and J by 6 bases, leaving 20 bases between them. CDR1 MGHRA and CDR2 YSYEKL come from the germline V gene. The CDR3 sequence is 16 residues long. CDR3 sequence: CASSHIQGSRSAEAFF. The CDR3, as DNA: TGCGCCAGCAGCCATATCCAGGGGAGTAGGAGCGCTGAAGCTTTCTTT.

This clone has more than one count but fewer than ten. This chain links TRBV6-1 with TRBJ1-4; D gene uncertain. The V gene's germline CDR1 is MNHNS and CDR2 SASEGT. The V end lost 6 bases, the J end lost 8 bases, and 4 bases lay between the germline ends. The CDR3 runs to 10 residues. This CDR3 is CASRYEKLFF. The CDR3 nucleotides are TGTGCCAGCAGGTACGAAAAACTGTTTTTT.

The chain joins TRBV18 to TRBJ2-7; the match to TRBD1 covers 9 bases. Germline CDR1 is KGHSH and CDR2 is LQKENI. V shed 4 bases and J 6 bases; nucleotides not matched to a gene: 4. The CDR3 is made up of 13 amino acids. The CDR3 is CASSRDRDREQYF. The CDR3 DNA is TGTGCCAGCTCACGGGACAGGGATCGCGAGCAGTACTTC.

The chain's CDR3 is CASSRGANNYGYTF. The CDR3 DNA sequence: TGTGCCAGCTCAAGGGGGGCTAACAACTATGGCTACACCTTC. The chain is built from TRBV18 and TRBJ1-2; D might be TRBD1 (6 bases). CDR1 is KGHSH, CDR2 LQKENI, per germline. V lost 5 bases to trimming and J lost 2 bases, with 12 bases between them. The CDR3 is 14 residues long.

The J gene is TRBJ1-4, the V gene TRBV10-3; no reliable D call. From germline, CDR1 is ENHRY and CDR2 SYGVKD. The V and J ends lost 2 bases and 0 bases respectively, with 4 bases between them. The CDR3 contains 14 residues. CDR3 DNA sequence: TGTGCCATCAGTGAGGGCGCAACTAATGAAAAACTGTTTTTT. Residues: CAISEGATNEKLFF.

CDR3 sequence (DNA): TGCGCCAGCAGCTTGGGCCCTCAAGGGAACACTGAAGCTTTCTTT. Translation: CASSLGPQGNTEAFF. This chain links TRBV5-1 with TRBJ1-1; D not resolved. CDR1 is SGHRS and CDR2 is YFSETQ in the germline V gene. The CDR3 spans 15 residues. Deletions cut 0 bases from V and 1 base from J, with 10 bases between.

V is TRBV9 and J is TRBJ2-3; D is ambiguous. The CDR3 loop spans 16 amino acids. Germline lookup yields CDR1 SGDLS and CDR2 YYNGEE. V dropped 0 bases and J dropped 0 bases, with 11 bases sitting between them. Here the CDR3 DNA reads TGTGCCAGCAGCGTAGCTCGGGCAGCTAGCACAGATACGCAGTATTTT. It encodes CASSVARAASTDTQYF.